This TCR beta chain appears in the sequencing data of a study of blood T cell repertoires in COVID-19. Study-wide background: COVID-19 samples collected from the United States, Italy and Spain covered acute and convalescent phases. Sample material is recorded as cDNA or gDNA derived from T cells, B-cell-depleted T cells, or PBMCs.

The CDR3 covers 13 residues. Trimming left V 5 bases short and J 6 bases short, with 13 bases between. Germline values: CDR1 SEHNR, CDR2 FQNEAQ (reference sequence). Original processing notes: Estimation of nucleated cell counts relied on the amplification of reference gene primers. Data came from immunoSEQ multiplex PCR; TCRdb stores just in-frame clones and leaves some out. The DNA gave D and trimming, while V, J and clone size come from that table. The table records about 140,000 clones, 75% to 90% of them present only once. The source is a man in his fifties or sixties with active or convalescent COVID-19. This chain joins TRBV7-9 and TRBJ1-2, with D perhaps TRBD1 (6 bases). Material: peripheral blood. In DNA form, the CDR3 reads TGTGCCAGCAGCCTACAGGGTAGTAATGGCTACACCTTC. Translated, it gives CASSLQGSNGYTF.